This TCR beta chain was found in a study of tumor-infiltrating lymphocytes in localized non-small cell lung cancer. On this clone: The antigen is unknown.

The data were produced by immunoSEQ multiplex PCR, yet TCRdb's version contains in-frame clones alone and is incomplete. The sample carries over 10,000 clones, 79% recorded once. V was shortened by 3 bases and J by 2 bases, with 9 bases between the two germline ends. The germline V gene has CDR1 SGHDT and CDR2 YYEEEE. The CDR3 runs to 13 residues. Study outcomes and limitations: Tumor T-cell fraction from TCR sequencing was not associated with recurrence-free survival (p = 0.61). Different pieces of the same tissue went to different assays, confounding technical variation with intratumor heterogeneity. Available tissue quantity limited TCR sequencing to a patient subset.

The origin of this receptor is a human donor with non-small cell lung cancer. Source material: lung tumor tissue. The J gene is TRBJ2-7, the V gene TRBV5-6; D is unresolved. The CDR3 sequence is CASSSDLAYEQYF. The CDR3 DNA reads TGTGCCAGCAGCTCTGACCTAGCCTACGAGCAGTACTTC.